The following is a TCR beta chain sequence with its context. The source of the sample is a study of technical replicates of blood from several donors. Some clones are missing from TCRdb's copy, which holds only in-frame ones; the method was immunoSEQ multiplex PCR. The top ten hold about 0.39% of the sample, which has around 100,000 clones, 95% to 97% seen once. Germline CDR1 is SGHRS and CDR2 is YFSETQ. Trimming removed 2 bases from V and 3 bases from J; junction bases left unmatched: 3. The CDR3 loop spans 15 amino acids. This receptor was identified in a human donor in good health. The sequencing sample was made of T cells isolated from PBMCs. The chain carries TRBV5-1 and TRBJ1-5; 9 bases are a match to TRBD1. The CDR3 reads CASSLQGAINQPQHF. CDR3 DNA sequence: TGCGCCAGCAGCTTACAGGGGGCTATCAATCAGCCCCAGCATTTT.